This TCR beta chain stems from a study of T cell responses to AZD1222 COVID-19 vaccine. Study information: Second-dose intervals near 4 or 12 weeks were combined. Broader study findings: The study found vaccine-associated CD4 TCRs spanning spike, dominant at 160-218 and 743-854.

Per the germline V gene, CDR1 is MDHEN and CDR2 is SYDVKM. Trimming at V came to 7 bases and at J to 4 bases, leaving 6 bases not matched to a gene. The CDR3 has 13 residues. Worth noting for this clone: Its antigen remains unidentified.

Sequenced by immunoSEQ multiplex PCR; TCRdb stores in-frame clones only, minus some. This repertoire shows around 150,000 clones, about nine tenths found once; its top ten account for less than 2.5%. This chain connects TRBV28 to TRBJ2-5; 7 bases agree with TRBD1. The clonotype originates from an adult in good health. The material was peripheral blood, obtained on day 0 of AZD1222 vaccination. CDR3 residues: CASTPGGRETQYF. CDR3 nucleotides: TGTGCCAGCACCCCAGGGGGTCGAGAGACCCAGTACTTC.